The clone carrying this T cell receptor beta chain was recorded many times. No antigen is known for it. The study profiled TCR beta VDJ and CDR3 using genomic DNA as template. TCRdb processed the reads anew with MiXCR; each CDR3 protein has one entry. The sample has around 220,000 distinct CDR3 sequences, less than 60% seen once. The V gene lost 4 bases and the J gene lost 1 base, with 8 bases spanning the gap. Germline CDR1 is DFQATT and CDR2 is SNEGSKA (reference sequence). This CDR3 has 12 residues. The data originate from a study of CD8+CD57+ T cells in acquired aplastic anemia. Study summary: Sorted CD4+ and CD8+ cells yielded DNA averaging around 3.2 ug. Notes on the study in general: The same twenty-nine CD8+ CDR3 sequences occurred in patients and in controls.

Patients picked for sequencing had shown CD8+CD57+ cell expansion detected by flow cytometry. Sequenced material: sorted CD4+, CD8+, or CD8+CD57+ T cells (not recorded which) from PBMCs. V usage is TRBV20-1 and J usage is TRBJ2-7; D gene unclear. The clonotype was recovered from a human donor with aplastic anemia. The CDR3 sequence is CSANDQSYEQYF. Written as DNA, the CDR3 is TGCAGTGCTAACGACCAGTCCTACGAGCAGTACTTC.